This T cell receptor beta chain was captured in a study of T cells after yellow fever vaccination (dated by TCRdb to about 2019). As for the study more broadly: The SMART-Seq v4 Ultra Low Input RNA kit was used to prepare libraries from fractions with low cell numbers. To follow T-cell clones before and after both primary and booster YFV17D yellow fever vaccination, bulk TCR alpha and beta repertoires underwent longitudinal sequencing. The cohort comprised two healthy male donors, one aged 18 to 29 and one aged 30 to 40 years. Blood was collected at multiple timepoints before and after primary and secondary immunization, and bulk PBMC replicates and cell subsets were isolated. Study-wide conclusions, independent of this receptor: Because only two donors were included in the study, the extent to which the findings can be generalized is limited. A small fraction of clonotypes showed up in both the CD4 and CD8 compartments, probably as a result of convergent recombination. The secondary T-cell response was weaker than the primary response but faster, peaking on day 5 instead of day 15. Because abundant contaminating clonotypes from the bulk population could be contained in FACS-sorted repertoires, computational filtering was required. After the booster, most clones that had expanded after primary vaccination were detected again (around 97% of CD4 and around 88% of CD8), suggesting broad maintenance of memory.

CDR1 and CDR2 (SGHRS, YFSETQ) derive from the germline V gene. The CDR3 covers 17 residues, taking in both the cysteine and the phenylalanine. Just CDR3 DNA is preserved here, 51 bases in frame from base 1. Here V drops 4 bases and J drops 5 bases, and the junction holds 12 bases not matched to any gene. This clonotype was counted a few times. The antigen it binds to is not known. Within one base of it there is no much larger clone, and no base qualities were kept. The treatment or condition tag for this specimen amounts to: live attenuated yellow fever vaccine strain. At every blood-draw timepoint, two biological replicates of bulk PBMCs were collected. A standard Ficoll-Paque protocol was used to isolate PBMCs from peripheral blood. RNA was extracted with TriZol from bulk PBMCs, CD4 and CD8 fractions, and dextramer-positive and dextramer-negative fractions. TCR cDNA was synthesized by 5'RACE template switching, which introduced a universal primer site and unique molecular identifiers. cDNA synthesis was primed from both the TCR alpha and TCR beta constant segments. Libraries were amplified in two PCR steps, with sample barcodes and sequencing adapters added in the second step. Sequencing of libraries was performed on Illumina HiSeq 2500 (2x100 bp) or NovaSeq (2x150 bp). Per the authors' processing: Demultiplexing of reads and collapsing into UMI consensus sequences were performed with MIGEC, and V(D)J alignment was carried out with MiXCR. Vaccine-responding clonotypes were defined with edgeR using replicate PBMC samples, requiring FDR below 0.01 and a log2 fold change above 5 up to day 15. Bulk clonotypes were assigned CD4 or CD8 identity according to which sequenced CD4 or CD8 repertoire held them at higher abundance. The public sequencing data were trimmed at Q25 with fastp and processed into clonotypes with MiXCR by TCRdb, which kept only in-frame beta chains. Rows matching on CDR3 protein sequence are summarized as one entry with the most common DNA and genes. TCRdb's processing, not the authors' own work, is the source of the V and J calls. Within this sample are 350,000 to 450,000 distinct CDR3 sequences, with under 7.5% of them counted one time only. The ten largest clones add up to 15% of the sample.

Material: PBMCs, obtained 5 days after the yellow fever booster vaccination. In this chain, TRBV5-1 is recombined with TRBJ1-5; TRBD1 matches 10 bases in the middle. The TCR was taken from a man younger than 45 who received the YFV17D yellow fever vaccine. The sequenced DNA is TGCGCCAGCAGCCCGGGGACAGGGGCCGTGGGCGATCAGCCCCAGCATTTT. It specifies CASSPGTGAVGDQPQHF.